The 30 T cell receptor beta chains presented below share a single source sample, sequenced in a study of blood T cell repertoires in COVID-19. Here immunoSEQ multiplex PCR was the method, and the copy in TCRdb shows in-frame clones only, minus some. The sample has 330,000 or so clones; approximately 90% are singletons. Sequenced input: peripheral blood. These TCRs come from a woman aged 55-70 years with COVID-19, enrolled during active disease.

This chain uses TRBV11-3 with TRBJ2-5, with a possible D match to TRBD2 (5 bases). V was trimmed by 5 bases and J by 2 bases, leaving 15 bases between them. Per germline, CDR1 SGHNT and CDR2 YENEEA. This CDR3 has 15 amino acids. The CDR3 coding sequence is TGTGCCAGCAGCCTAGGCCTAGCTCCGCAAGAGACCCAGTACTTC. Its translation is CASSLGLAPQETQYF.

The rearrangement links TRBV19 to TRBJ1-3; D unresolved. The CDR3 is 15 residues long. V was pared by 8 bases and J by 0 bases, with 14 bases between. Germline values: CDR1 LNHDA, CDR2 SQIVND (reference sequence). For the CDR3, the DNA is TGTGCCAGTCAGTCTCGGGAGGACTCTGGAAACACCATATATTTT. It encodes CASQSREDSGNTIYF.

The CDR3 nucleotides read TGTGCCAGTAGAGGGTCGAGCGGGTCCCTGGAGACCCAGTACTTC. Protein: CASRGSSGSLETQYF. This sequence joins TRBV19 and TRBJ2-5, with D perhaps matching TRBD2 (6 bases). The germline V gene has CDR1 LNHDA and CDR2 SQIVND (reference sequence). The CDR3 is made up of 15 amino acids. V lost 6 bases and J lost 5, with 19 bases in between.

This chain connects TRBV11-2 to TRBJ2-7; 8 nucleotides agree with TRBD1. CDR3 length equals 16 residues. Germline V gene lookup returns CDR1 SGHAT and CDR2 FQNNGV. J lost 5 bases, V lost 0 bases, and 9 bases had no gene match. The CDR3 here is CASSLDLLGQGHEQYF. The DNA of the CDR3 is TGTGCCAGCAGCTTAGATCTTCTCGGACAGGGTCACGAGCAGTACTTC.

The chain is built from TRBV3-1 (or the pseudogene TRBV3-2) and TRBJ2-5; TRBD2 matches 7 bases. V shed 1 base, J shed 5 bases, and the junction held 10 bases outside the gene matches. The length of the CDR3 is 16 residues. Germline values: CDR1 LGHDT, CDR2 YNNKEL (reference sequence). CDR3: CASSQGGSGFAETQYF. The DNA of the CDR3 is TGTGCCAGCAGCCAAGGCGGTAGCGGGTTTGCGGAGACCCAGTACTTC.

The chain carries TRBV20-1 and TRBJ1-3; D uncertain. The V end lost 3 bases, the J end lost 0 bases, and 12 bases lay between the germline ends. CDR1 and CDR2 (germline): DFQATT, SNEGSKA (reference sequence). This CDR3 has 15 residues. The CDR3 DNA reads TGCAGTGCTAGTTTTGGGCGTCCCTCTGGAAACACCATATATTTT. Its protein is CSASFGRPSGNTIYF.

CDR3: CASSRDPGKRGEAFF. The CDR3 DNA follows: TGTGCCAGCAGCCGCGACCCAGGGAAACGAGGTGAAGCTTTCTTT. The rearrangement joins TRBV13 to TRBJ1-1; tentative D call: TRBD1 (5 bases). V lost 5 bases and J lost 7, with 20 bases in between. Germline CDR1 is PRHDT and CDR2 is FYEKMQ (reference sequence). The CDR3 totals 15 residues.

V and J are TRBV6-5 and TRBJ2-1; TRBD2 matches at 10 bases. Germline assignment: CDR1 MNHEY and CDR2 SVGAGI. The CDR3 is 15 amino acids. Trimming at V came to 8 bases and at J to 8 bases, leaving 12 bases not matched to a gene. The CDR3 region has the DNA TGTGCCAGCGCGGGGAGCGGGGGGGCTACACATGAGCAGTTCTTC. Protein: CASAGSGGATHEQFF.

This clone was seen once. CDR3 coding DNA: TGTGCCAGCAGCTCCGACAGGGGAACATGGAACGAGCAGTACTTC. Translated, it gives CASSSDRGTWNEQYF. The chain is built from TRBV7-8 and TRBJ2-7, with TRBD1 matching 8 bases. Germline V gives CDR1 SGHVS, CDR2 FQNEAQ. The CDR3 runs 15 residues. The J segment lost 5 bases and the V segment lost 4 bases, leaving 10 bases of the junction unmatched. The full variable domain, completed using reference TRBV7-8 and TRBJ2-7, is GAGVSQSPRYKVAKRGQDVALRCDPISGHVSLFWYQQALGQGPEFLTYFQNEAQLDKSGLPSDRFFAERPEGSVSTLKIQRTQQEDSAVYLCASSSDRGTWNEQYFGPGTRLTVT.

The J gene is TRBJ2-7, the V gene TRBV11-2; TRBD1 matches 8 bases. Germline trimming cut 5 bases from V and 3 bases from J; bases unmatched to any gene: 12. The germline V gene encodes CDR1 SGHAT and CDR2 FQNNGV. CDR3 size: 16 residues. The CDR3 nucleotides read TGTGCCAGCAGCCGCAGTACAGGGGGAATCGGCTACGAGCAGTACTTC. It yields the protein CASSRSTGGIGYEQYF.

Notes on this clone: A junction boundary mismatches the germline segment, possibly from a read error. The chain employs TRBV12-3 or TRBV12-4 and TRBJ2-2; D possibly corresponds to TRBD2 (6 bases). The CDR3 length is 11 residues. The CDR3 nucleotides read TGTGCCAGCAGCGTTGGGGAGGCCGTAGGTTTT. The encoded protein is CASSVGEAVGF.

The chain recombines TRBV25-1 with TRBJ1-3; 8 nucleotides match TRBD1. This CDR3 contains 17 residues. Per germline, CDR1 MGHDK and CDR2 SYGVNS. V trimming: 3 bases; J trimming: 0 bases; junction bases outside the gene matches: 7. The chain's CDR3 is CASSDRGQGPSGNTIYF. The CDR3 nucleotides are TGTGCCAGCAGTGACCGAGGACAGGGCCCCTCTGGAAACACCATATATTTT.

The chain carries TRBV13 and TRBJ2-1; tentatively, D is TRBD1 (5 bases). Per germline, CDR1 PRHDT and CDR2 FYEKMQ (reference sequence). The CDR3 is made up of 13 amino acids. V lost 3 bases to trimming and J lost 5 bases, with 8 bases between them. DNA of the CDR3: TGTGCCAGCAGCTTCCGGACAAACAATGAGCAGTTCTTC. Translating it yields CASSFRTNNEQFF. The whole variable domain, remainder taken from reference TRBV13 and TRBJ2-1, is AAGVIQSPRHLIKEKRETATLKCYPIPRHDTVYWYQQGPGQDPQFLISFYEKMQSDKGSIPDRFSAQQFSDYHSELNMSSLELGDSALYFCASSFRTNNEQFFGPGTRLTVL.

The CDR3 DNA sequence: TGTGCCAGTAGTCAACAGGGGGTTAGCACAGATACGCAGTATTTT. This translates into CASSQQGVSTDTQYF. The chain combines TRBV19 with TRBJ2-3; 8 nucleotides match TRBD1. With V trimmed by 5 bases and J by 0 bases, 4 bases remained unmatched. The CDR3 loop spans 15 amino acids. Germline lookup yields CDR1 LNHDA and CDR2 SQIVND (reference sequence). Combining the CDR3 with reference TRBV19 and TRBJ2-3 gives the whole variable domain DGGITQSPKYLFRKEGQNVTLSCEQNLNHDAMYWYRQDPGQGLRLIYYSQIVNDFQKGDIAEGYSVSREKKESFPLTVTSAQKNPTAFYLCASSQQGVSTDTQYFGPGTRLTVL.

The chain uses TRBV9 and TRBJ2-3; unclear D gene. This CDR3 is 12 amino acids long. The germline V gene encodes CDR1 SGDLS and CDR2 YYNGEE. The V and J ends lost 0 bases and 5 bases respectively, with 4 bases between them. As DNA, the CDR3 is TGTGCCAGCAGCGTAGGGCAAGATACGCAGTATTTT. Its protein product is CASSVGQDTQYF.

Concerning this clone: The junction differs from germline at one of its ends, possibly a read error. Other DNA sequences in this specimen translate into the identical CDR3. The CDR3 nucleotides are TGTGCCAGTAGACGTTCGCCCTCGGGAGATACACAGTATTTT. Amino acid sequence: CASRRSPSGDTQYF. This chain connects TRBV19 to TRBJ2-3; maybe TRBD2 (6 bases). CDR3 length: 14 amino acids. CDR1 and CDR2 from the germline V gene are LNHDA and SQIVND (reference sequence). The full variable domain, in which reference TRBV19 and TRBJ2-3 provide the parts outside the CDR3, is DGGITQSPKYLFRKEGQNVTLSCEQNLNHDAMYWYRQDPGQGLRLIYYSQIVNDFQKGDIAEGYSVSREKKESFPLTVTSAQKNPTAFYLCASRRSPSGDTQYFGPGTRLTVL.

V and J are TRBV27 and TRBJ1-2, with a weak D call TRBD1 (6 bases). Trimming cost V 5 bases and J 8 bases, with 15 bases left between them. The germline V gene has CDR1 MNHEY and CDR2 SMNVEV (reference sequence). The CDR3 loop spans 13 amino acids. The CDR3 nucleotides are TGTGCCAGCAGTGGCGGGGGCACTCCGGGCTACACCTTC. It specifies CASSGGGTPGYTF.

To note about this clone: The same CDR3 arises from other DNA sequences in this sample as well. V usage is TRBV7-9 and J usage is TRBJ1-2; maybe TRBD1 (5 bases). This CDR3 is 12 amino acids long. With 5 bases removed from V and 4 bases from J, the gap between germline ends came to 8 bases. CDR1 SEHNR and CDR2 FQNEAQ come from the germline V gene (reference sequence). CDR3 sequence (DNA): TGTGCCAGCAGCGCCACAGGCTATGGCTACACCTTC. This encodes CASSATGYGYTF.

This rearrangement joins TRBV28 to TRBJ1-1; D remains unclear. The germline V gene has CDR1 MDHEN and CDR2 SYDVKM. There are 15 residues in the CDR3. Trimming stripped 1 base from V and 1 base from J, with 10 bases between. This chain's CDR3 is CASSLSGSRNTEAFF. The DNA of the CDR3 is TGTGCCAGCAGTTTATCGGGGAGTCGGAACACTGAAGCTTTCTTT. Together with reference TRBV28 and TRBJ1-1, the CDR3 gives the full variable domain: DVKVTQSSRYLVKRTGEKVFLECVQDMDHENMFWYRQDPGLGLRLIYFSYDVKMKEKGDIPEGYSVSREKKERFSLILESASTNQTSMYLCASSLSGSRNTEAFFGQGTRLTVV.

The V call is TRBV5-8, the J call TRBJ2-1; the D is unclear. CDR1 is SGHTS and CDR2 is YDEGEE in the germline V gene. Trimming pared 0 bases from V and 5 bases from J, leaving 18 bases between. The CDR3 covers 17 residues. CDR3 in amino acids: CASSLVLSFTAHNEQFF. Written as DNA, the CDR3 is TGTGCCAGCAGCTTGGTTTTGAGCTTCACAGCCCACAATGAGCAGTTCTTC.

The chain couples TRBV19 to TRBJ1-5; possible D gene TRBD1, 6 bases. CDR3 length equals 17 residues. The V and J ends lost 2 bases and 6 bases respectively, with 20 bases between them. Germline V CDR1 and CDR2: LNHDA, SQIVND (reference sequence). CDR3 sequence reads: CASSIPLAGLTGQPQHF. The CDR3, as DNA: TGTGCCAGTAGTATACCCTTGGCAGGCCTGACAGGTCAGCCCCAGCATTTT.

The sample holds a few counts of this clone. The chain joins TRBV10-2 to TRBJ1-2; 10 positions match TRBD1. Trimming cost V 8 bases and J 4 bases; bases outside gene matches: 4. This CDR3 contains 13 residues. CDR1 is WSHSY, CDR2 SAAADI, per germline. Written as DNA, the CDR3 is TGCGCCAGCGCGGGACAGGGGTTCTATGGCTACACCTTC. It specifies CASAGQGFYGYTF.

V is TRBV28 and J is TRBJ2-2; 8 nucleotides align to TRBD1. Germline assignment: CDR1 MDHEN and CDR2 SYDVKM. V shed 4 bases, J shed 3 bases, and the junction held 4 bases outside the gene matches. The CDR3 runs to 15 residues. The CDR3 region has the DNA TGTGCCAGCAGTTCGACAGGGGAGGACACCGGGGAGCTGTTTTTT. Residues: CASSSTGEDTGELFF.

This rearrangement joins TRBV6-5 to TRBJ1-1; TRBD1 might be the D (5 bases). The CDR3 has 14 amino acids. Between the trimmed V and J ends, which lost 4 bases and 1 base, there was a span of 10 bases. CDR1 is MNHEY, CDR2 SVGAGI, per germline. CDR3 bases: TGTGCCAGCAGTTTCTCGACAGCGAACACTGAAGCTTTCTTT. This codes for CASSFSTANTEAFF.

The chain is built from TRBV6-5 and TRBJ1-2, with 10 bases aligning to TRBD1. J was trimmed by 3 bases and V by 7 bases; bases with no gene match: 5. Germline assignment: CDR1 MNHEY and CDR2 SVGAGI. The CDR3 loop spans 14 amino acids. CDR3 protein: CASISGTGDYGYTF. CDR3 in DNA: TGTGCCAGCATTTCCGGGACAGGGGACTATGGCTACACCTTC.

This sequence joins TRBV11-2 and TRBJ1-3; D remains ambiguous. The CDR3 spans 13 residues. The germline CDR1 and CDR2 sequences are SGHAT and FQNNGV. The V and J ends lost 2 bases and 2 bases respectively, with 4 bases between them. As DNA, the CDR3 is TGTGCCAGCAGCTTACCAGCTGGAAACACCATATATTTT. Translated: CASSLPAGNTIYF.

The chain links TRBV5-1 to TRBJ1-2; D not certain. Between the trimmed V and J ends, which lost 0 bases and 0 bases, there was a span of 12 bases. The length of the CDR3 is 16 residues. Germline V CDR1 and CDR2: SGHRS, YFSETQ. The CDR3 nucleotides are TGCGCCAGCAGCTTGGGAGGGTCCCGGTCTAACTATGGCTACACCTTC. Amino acids: CASSLGGSRSNYGYTF.

This rearrangement joins TRBV27 to TRBJ1-1; D is perhaps TRBD1 (5 bases). The CDR3 loop spans 14 amino acids. Deletions cut 0 bases from V and 8 bases from J, with 13 bases between. Germline values: CDR1 MNHEY, CDR2 SMNVEV (reference sequence). DNA for the CDR3: TGTGCCAGCAGTTTATCGATCAGGGCCAGAGAAGCTTTCTTT. Translating it yields CASSLSIRAREAFF.

The chain carries TRBV5-1 and TRBJ1-2; 9 nucleotides line up with TRBD1. After removal of 4 bases from V and 7 bases from J, the junction contained 5 bases not matched to a gene. Germline values: CDR1 SGHRS, CDR2 YFSETQ. The CDR3 is made up of 13 amino acids. The CDR3 reads CASSTTGGFGYTF. In nucleotides, the CDR3 is TGCGCCAGCAGCACTACAGGGGGCTTTGGCTACACCTTC.

V usage is TRBV24-1 and J usage is TRBJ2-5, with TRBD2 matching over 12 bases. The V gene's germline CDR1 is KGHDR and CDR2 SFDVKD. The CDR3 has 19 residues. Germline trimming cut 4 bases from V and 1 base from J; bases unmatched to any gene: 12. The CDR3 nucleotides are TGTGCCACCAGTGACCAACCTGCGACTAGCGGGGGCTTCCAAGAGACCCAGTACTTC. As protein: CATSDQPATSGGFQETQYF.